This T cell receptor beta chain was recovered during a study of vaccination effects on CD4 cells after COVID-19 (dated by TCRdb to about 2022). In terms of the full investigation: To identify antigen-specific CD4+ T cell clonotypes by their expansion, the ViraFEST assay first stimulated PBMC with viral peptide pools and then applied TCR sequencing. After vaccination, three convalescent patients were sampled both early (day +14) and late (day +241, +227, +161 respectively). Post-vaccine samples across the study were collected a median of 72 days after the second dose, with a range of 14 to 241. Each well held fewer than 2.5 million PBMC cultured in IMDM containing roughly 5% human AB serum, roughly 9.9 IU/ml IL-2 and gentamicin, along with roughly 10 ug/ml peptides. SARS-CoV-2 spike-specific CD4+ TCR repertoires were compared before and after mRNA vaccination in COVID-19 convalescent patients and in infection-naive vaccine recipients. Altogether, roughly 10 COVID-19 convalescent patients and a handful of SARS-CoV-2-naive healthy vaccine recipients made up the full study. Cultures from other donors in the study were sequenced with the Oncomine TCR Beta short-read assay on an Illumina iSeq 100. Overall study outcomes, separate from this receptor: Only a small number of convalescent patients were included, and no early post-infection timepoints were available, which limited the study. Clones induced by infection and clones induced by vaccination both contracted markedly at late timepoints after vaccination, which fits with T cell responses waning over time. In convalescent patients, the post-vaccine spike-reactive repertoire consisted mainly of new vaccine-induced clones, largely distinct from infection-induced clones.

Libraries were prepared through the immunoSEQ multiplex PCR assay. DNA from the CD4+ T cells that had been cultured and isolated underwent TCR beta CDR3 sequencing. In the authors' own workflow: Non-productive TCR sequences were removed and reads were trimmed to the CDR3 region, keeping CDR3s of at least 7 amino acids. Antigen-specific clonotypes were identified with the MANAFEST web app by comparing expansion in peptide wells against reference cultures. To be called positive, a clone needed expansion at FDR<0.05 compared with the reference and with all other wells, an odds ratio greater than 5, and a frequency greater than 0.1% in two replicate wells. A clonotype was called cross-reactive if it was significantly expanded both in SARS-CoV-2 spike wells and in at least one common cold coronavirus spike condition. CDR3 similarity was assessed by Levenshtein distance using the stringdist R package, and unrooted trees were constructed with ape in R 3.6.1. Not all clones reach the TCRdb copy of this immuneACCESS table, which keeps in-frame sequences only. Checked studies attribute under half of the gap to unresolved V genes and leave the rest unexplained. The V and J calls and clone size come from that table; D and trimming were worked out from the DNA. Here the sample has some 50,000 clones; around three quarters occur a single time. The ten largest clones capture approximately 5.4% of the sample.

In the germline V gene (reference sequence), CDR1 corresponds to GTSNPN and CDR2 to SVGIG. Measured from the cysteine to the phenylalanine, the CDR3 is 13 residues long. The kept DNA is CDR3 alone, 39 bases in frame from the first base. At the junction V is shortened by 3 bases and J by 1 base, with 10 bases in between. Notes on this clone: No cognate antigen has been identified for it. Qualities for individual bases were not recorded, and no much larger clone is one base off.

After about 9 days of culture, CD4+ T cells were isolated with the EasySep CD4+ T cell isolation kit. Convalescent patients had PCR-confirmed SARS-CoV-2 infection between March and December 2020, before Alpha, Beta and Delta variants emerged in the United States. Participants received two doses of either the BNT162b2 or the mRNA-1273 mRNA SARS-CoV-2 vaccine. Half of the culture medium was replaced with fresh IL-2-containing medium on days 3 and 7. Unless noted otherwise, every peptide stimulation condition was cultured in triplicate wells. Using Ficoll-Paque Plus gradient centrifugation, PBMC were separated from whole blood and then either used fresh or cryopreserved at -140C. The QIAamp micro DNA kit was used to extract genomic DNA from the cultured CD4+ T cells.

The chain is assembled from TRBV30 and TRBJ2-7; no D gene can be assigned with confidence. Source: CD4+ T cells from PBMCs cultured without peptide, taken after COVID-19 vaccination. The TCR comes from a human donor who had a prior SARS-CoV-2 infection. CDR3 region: CAWSFVKSYEQYF. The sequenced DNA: TGTGCCTGGAGCTTTGTGAAATCCTACGAGCAGTACTTC.